The present entry profiles one T cell receptor (beta chain) with its context. This entry comes from a study of cytomegalovirus exposure and HLA in healthy donors. Germline V lookup: CDR1 SGHRS, CDR2 YFSETQ. The CDR3 loop spans 15 amino acids. The V end was cut by 0 bases, the J end by 4 bases, with 11 bases between. Using immunoSEQ multiplex PCR, the repertoire was profiled, and TCRdb retains in-frame clones only, with some absent. Among over 150,000 clones listed, 85% were seen once. The donors were part of the validation cohort of roughly 110 subjects. That cohort was separate from the first cohort, which comprised 550 to 750 subjects.

The chain is built from TRBV5-1 and TRBJ1-5; TRBD1 is a possible D gene (5 bases). Material: PBMCs. This receptor was obtained from a man in his late teens or twenties in good health and CMV-seropositive. The CDR3: CASSLEGLGNQPQHF. CDR3 coding DNA: TGCGCCAGCAGCTTGGAGGGGTTGGGGAATCAGCCCCAGCATTTT.